The clone carrying this TCR beta chain is medium-sized by share. iRepertoire HTBI primers and Arm-PCR of CDR3 regions built TCR beta libraries. TCRdb itself ran the multiplex PCR reads through MiXCR, one entry per CDR3 protein. The repertoire has under 400,000 distinct CDR3 sequences, over 15% of them found once; the top ten carry roughly 30%. The record originates from a study of regulatory T cells in long-lasting Graves disease. The CDR3 is 13 amino acids. The germline V and J ends were trimmed by 4 bases and 3 bases, with 13 bases remaining between them. CDR1 and CDR2 from the germline V gene are DFQATT and SNEGSKA (reference sequence). The time point: newly diagnosed GD, antithyroid drugs for less than 3 months. TCR sequences were obtained from RNA taken from PBMCs. These data also featured in a second study, about T cells in Graves' hyperthyroidism and ophthalmopathy. Turning to that study: Patients between 18 and 65 years old had hyperthyroidism, newly diagnosed and lasting under 2 months. The TCR CDR3 first-round RT-PCR relied on the HTBI primer set. Blood also held most thyroid clonotypes expanded beyond 0.001.

J is TRBJ2-7 and V is TRBV20-1; D might be TRBD2 (6 bases). This sample comprised peripheral blood mononuclear cells (PBMCs), obtained at new diagnosis, from a patient treated with antithyroid drugs. The origin of this receptor is a man between 40 and 49 years old with Graves disease. The CDR3 loop is CSAIPTGLYEQYF. The DNA for the CDR3 is TGCAGTGCTATCCCAACGGGACTCTACGAGCAGTACTTC.